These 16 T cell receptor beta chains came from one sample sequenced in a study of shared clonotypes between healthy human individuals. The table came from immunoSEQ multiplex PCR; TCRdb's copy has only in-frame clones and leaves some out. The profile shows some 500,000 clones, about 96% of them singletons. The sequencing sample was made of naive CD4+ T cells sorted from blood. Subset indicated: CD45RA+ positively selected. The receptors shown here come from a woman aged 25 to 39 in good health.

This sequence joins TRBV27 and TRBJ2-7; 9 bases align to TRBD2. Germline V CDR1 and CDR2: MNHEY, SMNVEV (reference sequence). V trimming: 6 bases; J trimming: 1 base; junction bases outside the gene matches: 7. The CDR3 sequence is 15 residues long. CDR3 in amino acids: CASRPGLALSYEQYF. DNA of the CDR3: TGTGCCAGCAGACCGGGACTAGCTCTATCCTACGAGCAGTACTTC.

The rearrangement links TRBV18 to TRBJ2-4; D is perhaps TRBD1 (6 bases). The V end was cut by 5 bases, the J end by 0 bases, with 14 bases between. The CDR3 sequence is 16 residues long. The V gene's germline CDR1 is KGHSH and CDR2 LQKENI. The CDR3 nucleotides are TGTGCCAGCTCATCGGACGGGACACTAGCCAAAAACATTCAGTACTTC. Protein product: CASSSDGTLAKNIQYF.

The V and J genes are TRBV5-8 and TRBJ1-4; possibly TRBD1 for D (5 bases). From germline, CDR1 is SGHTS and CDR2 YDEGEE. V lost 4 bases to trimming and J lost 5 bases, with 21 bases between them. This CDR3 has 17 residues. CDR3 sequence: CASSRGGLRQQNEKLFF. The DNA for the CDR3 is TGTGCCAGCAGCCGCGGGGGTTTGAGACAGCAAAATGAAAAACTGTTTTTT.

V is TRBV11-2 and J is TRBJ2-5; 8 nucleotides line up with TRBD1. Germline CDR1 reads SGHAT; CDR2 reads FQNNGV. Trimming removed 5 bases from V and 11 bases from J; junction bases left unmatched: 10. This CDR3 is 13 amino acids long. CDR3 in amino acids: CASSLQGAGEQYF. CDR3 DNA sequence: TGTGCCAGCAGCCTTCAGGGGGCTGGAGAGCAGTACTTC.

CDR3 DNA sequence: TGCGCCAGCAGCCCCCTATTAGCGGAGTACAATGAGCAGTTCTTC. This sequence encodes CASSPLLAEYNEQFF. The gene calls are TRBV4-1 and TRBJ2-1; possible D gene TRBD2, 6 bases. The CDR3 loop spans 15 amino acids. Trimming removed 4 bases at V and 4 bases at J, with 14 bases between. CDR1 MGHRA and CDR2 YSYEKL come from the germline V gene.

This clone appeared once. The CDR3 sequence is CASSMVWGREAGEQYF. The CDR3 region has the DNA TGTGCCAGCAGCATGGTTTGGGGGCGGGAGGCCGGCGAGCAGTACTTC. This chain joins TRBV13 and TRBJ2-7; 8 nucleotides agree with TRBD2. The germline gives CDR1 PRHDT, CDR2 FYEKMQ (reference sequence). V lost 5 bases to trimming and J lost 6 bases; unmatched junction nucleotides: 15. This CDR3 region has 16 residues.

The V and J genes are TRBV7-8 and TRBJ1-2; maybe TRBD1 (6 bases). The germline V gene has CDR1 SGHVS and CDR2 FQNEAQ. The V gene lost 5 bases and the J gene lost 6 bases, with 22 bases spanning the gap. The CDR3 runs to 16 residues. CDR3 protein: CASSPSVGQGHHGYTF. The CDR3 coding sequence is TGTGCCAGCAGCCCCTCTGTCGGGCAGGGGCACCATGGCTACACCTTC.

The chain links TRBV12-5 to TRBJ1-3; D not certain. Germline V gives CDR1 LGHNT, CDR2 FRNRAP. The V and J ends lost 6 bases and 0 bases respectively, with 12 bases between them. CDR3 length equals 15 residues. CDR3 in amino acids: CASGFDAGSGNTIYF. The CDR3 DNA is TGTGCTAGTGGATTTGACGCTGGCTCTGGAAACACCATATATTTT.

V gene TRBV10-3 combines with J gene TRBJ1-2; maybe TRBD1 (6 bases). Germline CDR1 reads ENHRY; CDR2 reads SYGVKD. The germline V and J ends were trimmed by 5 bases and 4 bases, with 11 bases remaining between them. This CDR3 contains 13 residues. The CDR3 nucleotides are TGTGCCATCAGTCTACAGGGCGGCTATGGCTACACCTTC. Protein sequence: CAISLQGGYGYTF.

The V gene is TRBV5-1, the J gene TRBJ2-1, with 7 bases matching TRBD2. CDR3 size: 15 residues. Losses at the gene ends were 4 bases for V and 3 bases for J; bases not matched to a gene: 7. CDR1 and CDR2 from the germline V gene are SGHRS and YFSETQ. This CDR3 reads CASSRAGWGYNEQFF. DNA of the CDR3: TGCGCCAGCAGCCGAGCGGGATGGGGCTACAATGAGCAGTTCTTC.

The CDR3: CASSQLKRASAEAFF. In nucleotides, the CDR3 is TGCGCCAGCAGCCAACTAAAAAGGGCCAGCGCTGAAGCTTTCTTT. The chain combines TRBV4-1 with TRBJ1-1; D not resolved. The V gene's germline CDR1 is MGHRA and CDR2 YSYEKL. The V gene lost 2 bases and the J gene lost 6 bases, with 16 bases spanning the gap. The CDR3 has 15 amino acids.

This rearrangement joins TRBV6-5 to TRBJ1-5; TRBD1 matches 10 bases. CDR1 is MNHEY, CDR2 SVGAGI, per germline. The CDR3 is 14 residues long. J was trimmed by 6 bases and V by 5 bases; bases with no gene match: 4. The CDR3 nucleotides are TGTGCCAGCAGTCTCGACAGGGGGCGTCAGCCCCAGCATTTT. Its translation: CASSLDRGRQPQHF.

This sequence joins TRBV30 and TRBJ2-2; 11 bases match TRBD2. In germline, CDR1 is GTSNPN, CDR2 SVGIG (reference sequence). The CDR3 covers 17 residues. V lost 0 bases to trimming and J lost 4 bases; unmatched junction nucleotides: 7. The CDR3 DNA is TGTGCCTGGAGTGTACTTCGACTAGCGGGAAGCACCGGGGAGCTGTTTTTT. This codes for CAWSVLRLAGSTGELFF.

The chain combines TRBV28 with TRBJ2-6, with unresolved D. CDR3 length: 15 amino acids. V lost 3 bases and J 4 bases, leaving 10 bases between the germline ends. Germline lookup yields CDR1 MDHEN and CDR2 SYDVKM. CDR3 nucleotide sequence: TGTGCCAGCAGTTTCGGCATCTCCGGGGCCAACGTCCTGACTTTC. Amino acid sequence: CASSFGISGANVLTF. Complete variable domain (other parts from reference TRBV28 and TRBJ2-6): DVKVTQSSRYLVKRTGEKVFLECVQDMDHENMFWYRQDPGLGLRLIYFSYDVKMKEKGDIPEGYSVSREKKERFSLILESASTNQTSMYLCASSFGISGANVLTFGAGSRLTVL.

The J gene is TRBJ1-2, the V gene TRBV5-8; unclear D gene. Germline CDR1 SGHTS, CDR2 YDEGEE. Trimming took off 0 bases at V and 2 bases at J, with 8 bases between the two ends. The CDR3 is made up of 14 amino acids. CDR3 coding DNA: TGTGCCAGCAGCTTGGAACCGGGCAACTATGGCTACACCTTC. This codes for CASSLEPGNYGYTF.

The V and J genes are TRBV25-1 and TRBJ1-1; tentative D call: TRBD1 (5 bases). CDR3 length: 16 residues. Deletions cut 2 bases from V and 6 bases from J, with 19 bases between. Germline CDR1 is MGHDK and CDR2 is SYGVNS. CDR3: CASSERRGKGSPEAFF. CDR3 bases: TGTGCCAGCAGTGAAAGGAGGGGCAAGGGGAGTCCTGAAGCTTTCTTT.